These T cell receptor beta chains were read from a single sample in a study of shared clonotypes between healthy human individuals. TCRdb's table, derived via immunoSEQ multiplex PCR, lists solely in-frame clones and lacks some. The sample consists of roughly 200,000 clones, approximately 60% of them appearing once. Sample: memory CD4+ T cells sorted from blood. The receptor set was obtained from a man aged 25 to 45 in good health. CDR3s include the opening cysteine and the closing phenylalanine or tryptophan. Each record gives: V gene, J gene, D gene, clone size, CDR3 DNA, CDR3 protein. A D gene is named only where the DNA matches it firmly. Expanded clones get a size class; other rows say once, few or many, or leave the size out.

>TRBV5-4|TRBJ2-2|TRBD2|NA
TGTGCCAGCAGCTCCTCTAGACTAGCGGATACCGGGGAGCTGTTTTTT
CASSSSRLADTGELFF
>TRBV21-1|TRBJ2-3|NA|once
TGTGCCAGCAGTGGGCTAGCGGGAGGCAACTCAATTAGCACAGATACGCAGTATTTT
CASSGLAGGNSISTDTQYF
>TRBV28|TRBJ2-1|TRBD2|NA
TGTGCCAGCAGGGGGCTTTCGGGCGGGAGTATTAATGAGCAGTTCTTC
CASRGLSGGSINEQFF
>TRBV27|TRBJ1-2|NA|NA
TGTGCCAGCAGATTTTTAACGGACTATGGCTACACCTTC
CASRFLTDYGYTF
>TRBV7-8|TRBJ1-1|NA|NA
TGTGCCAGCACCCGAGGGGGGAACACTGAAGCTTTCTTT
CASTRGGNTEAFF
>TRBV18|TRBJ1-5|TRBD1|NA
TGTGCCAGCTCAACAGGGGTTTCGAGCAATCAGCCCCAGCATTTT
CASSTGVSSNQPQHF
>TRBV5-8|TRBJ1-1|TRBD1|NA
TGTGCCAGCAGCGGTGGGACAGGGTGGGCCACTGAAGCTTTCTTT
CASSGGTGWATEAFF
>TRBV30|TRBJ2-3|TRBD2|once
TGTGCCTGGAAGCTAGCGGGAGGTGCAGATACGCAGTATTTT
CAWKLAGGADTQYF
>TRBV5-1|TRBJ2-5|TRBD1|once
TGCGCCAGCAGCCCGGACCCGGGACAGAGAGCACAAGAGACCCAGTACTTC
CASSPDPGQRAQETQYF
>TRBV2|TRBJ2-2|TRBD1|NA
TGTGCCAGCAGTGAAGCTGGGACAGGGAGGTACGGCGGGGAGCTGTTTTTT
CASSEAGTGRYGGELFF
>TRBV27|TRBJ1-5|TRBD1|NA
TGTGCCAGCAGGTGGGGGGGACAGGATGATCAGCCCCAGCATTTT
CASRWGGQDDQPQHF
>TRBV12-5|TRBJ2-1|TRBD2|NA
TGTGCTAGTGGTTTCCAGTCGGGGCTAGCGGGGTTCTACAATGAGCAGTTCTTC
CASGFQSGLAGFYNEQFF
>TRBV29-1|TRBJ2-6|NA|NA
TGCAGCGTTGGGGCAGTCTCTGGGGCCAACGTCCTGACTTTC
CSVGAVSGANVLTF
>TRBV30|TRBJ1-5|NA|NA
TGTGCCTGGAGTACGTTTAGCAATCAGCCCCAGCATTTT
CAWSTFSNQPQHF
>TRBV30|TRBJ2-4|NA|NA
TGTGCCTGGGGCTGGGGAGTCCCTACCAAAAACATTCAGTACTTC
CAWGWGVPTKNIQYF
>TRBV30|TRBJ2-1|TRBD1|NA
TGTGCCTTCACCCGGACAGGGACGTACAATGAGCAGTTCTTC
CAFTRTGTYNEQFF
>TRBV7-8|TRBJ2-7|NA|many
TGTGCCAGCAGCTTAGGAGGTTTTAGGATCCCATCCGAGCAGTACTTC
CASSLGGFRIPSEQYF
>TRBV11-3|TRBJ2-7|NA|NA
TGTGCCAGCAGCTTAGCGGACAGCCCACCCACCTACGAGCAGTACTTC
CASSLADSPPTYEQYF
>TRBV2|TRBJ2-7|NA|once
TGTGCCAGCAGTGAGCTGGGATACTCCTCCTACGAGCAGTACTTC
CASSELGYSSYEQYF
>TRBV2|TRBJ2-5|NA|NA
TGTGCCAGCGGTCTCGGGGGCCCAGAGACCCAGTACTTC
CASGLGGPETQYF
>TRBV5-1|TRBJ2-5|NA|NA
TGCGCCAGCAGCGCCGACAGGTTTCCCGGAGAGACCCAGTACTTC
CASSADRFPGETQYF
>TRBV20-1|TRBJ2-7|TRBD1|NA
TGCAGTGCTAGTCAGGGGGTTTGGCAGTACTTC
CSASQGVWQYF
>TRBV7-2|TRBJ1-2|TRBD1|NA
TGTGCCAGCAGCCGGACAGGGACCCCTAACTATGGCTACACCTTC
CASSRTGTPNYGYTF
>TRBV7-3|TRBJ2-3|NA|NA
TGTGCCAGCAGCGGGAGCGGCTCCGGGTTGACAGATACGCAGTATTTT
CASSGSGSGLTDTQYF
>TRBV5-1|TRBJ1-1|NA|many
TGCGCCAGCAGCTTGGATAGCAGCCTAAAGAACACTGAAGCTTTCTTT
CASSLDSSLKNTEAFF
>TRBV19|TRBJ2-3|TRBD2|few
TGTGCCAGTGGGTCGCTAGCGGGAACGCAGTATTTT
CASGSLAGTQYF